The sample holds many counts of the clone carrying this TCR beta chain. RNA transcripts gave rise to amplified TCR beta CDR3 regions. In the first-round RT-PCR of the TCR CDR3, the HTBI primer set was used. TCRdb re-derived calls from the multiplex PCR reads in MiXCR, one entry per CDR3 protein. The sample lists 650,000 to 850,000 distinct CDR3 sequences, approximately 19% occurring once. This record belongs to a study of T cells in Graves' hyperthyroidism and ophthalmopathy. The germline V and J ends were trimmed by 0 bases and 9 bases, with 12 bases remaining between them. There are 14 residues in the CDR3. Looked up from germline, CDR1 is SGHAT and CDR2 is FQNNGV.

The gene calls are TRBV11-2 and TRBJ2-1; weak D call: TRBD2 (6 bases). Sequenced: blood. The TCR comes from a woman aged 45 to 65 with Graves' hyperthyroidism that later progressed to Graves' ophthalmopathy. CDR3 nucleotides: TGTGCCAGCAGCTTAGATTCGGCGGGGCGTGAGCAGTTCTTC. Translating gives CASSLDSAGREQFF.